The rows below give T cell receptor beta chains drawn from one sample of a study of early T cells in non-severe SARS-CoV-2 infection. TCRdb re-called the 5' RACE reads through MiXCR, storing one row per CDR3 protein. Among under 85,000 distinct CDR3 sequences listed, 11% were seen once. Here the sequenced sample was whole blood, taken at baseline. The origin of the receptors is an adult who was a healthcare worker with PCR-confirmed SARS-CoV-2 infection or an uninfected control (not recorded which). The CDR3 runs from the conserved cysteine through the conserved F or W. D genes are given only for firm matches. Clone size is given for some rows only: seen once, a few or many times, or a class if the clone is expanded.

V	size	D	J	DNA	CDR3
TRBV10-2	many	NA	TRBJ2-5	TGCGCCAGCAGTGAGCAGGGACAGACCCAGTACTTC	CASSEQGQTQYF
TRBV7-3	many	NA	TRBJ2-1	TGTGCCAGCAGCCCCGGAGCAGGGGTGGGCAATGAGCAGTTCTTC	CASSPGAGVGNEQFF
TRBV5-1	NA	NA	TRBJ2-1	TGCGCCAGCAGCTCTAGGGGAAACAATGAGCAGTTCTTC	CASSSRGNNEQFF
TRBV6-6	few	TRBD1	TRBJ2-1	TGTGCCAGCAGGACCCGGGACAGGAAAAACAATGAGCAGTTCTTC	CASRTRDRKNNEQFF
TRBV15	few	NA	TRBJ2-1	TGTGCCACCAGCAGGGAGGGGGTATCCTACAATGAGCAGTTCTTC	CATSREGVSYNEQFF
TRBV24-1	many	TRBD1	TRBJ2-2	TGTGCCACGGACAGGGTATTCACCGGGGAGCTGTTTTTT	CATDRVFTGELFF
TRBV7-2	NA	NA	TRBJ1-6	TGTGCCAGCAGCCCCTCCGGGAACATCAATTCACCCCTCCACTTT	CASSPSGNINSPLHF
TRBV5-1	NA	NA	TRBJ1-1	TGCGCCAGCAGCTTGGCGCTTTTGCACAGTCCTTCCACTGAAGCTTTCTTT	CASSLALLHSPSTEAFF
TRBV6-2/TRBV6-3	NA	NA	TRBJ1-1	TGTGCCAGCAGTTATTTCGTCAGGGGATCTGAAGCTTTCTTT	CASSYFVRGSEAFF
TRBV6-1	many	NA	TRBJ2-1	TGTGCCAGCAGCGGAGGGGGGACCAGCAATGAGCAGTTCTTC	CASSGGGTSNEQFF
TRBV5-1	many	NA	TRBJ2-2	TGCGCCAGCAGCCCCGGCCCTACCGGGGAGCTGTTTTTT	CASSPGPTGELFF
TRBV29-1	many	TRBD2	TRBJ2-1	TGCAGCGTCACTACCGGGACTAGTTTTACTTTTTACAATGAGCAGTTCTTC	CSVTTGTSFTFYNEQFF
TRBV12-3/TRBV12-4	many	NA	TRBJ1-2	TGTGCCAGCAGTTTCAGTGGTCGGTACTATGGCTACACCTTC	CASSFSGRYYGYTF
TRBV7-8	NA	TRBD2	TRBJ2-5	TGTGCCAGCAGCCTAATCCCGGGACTAGTAGAGACCCAGTACTTC	CASSLIPGLVETQYF
TRBV2	NA	TRBD2	TRBJ2-3	TGTGCCAGCACCGCTCTAAAGCGGGGGACCACAGATACGCAGTATTTT	CASTALKRGTTDTQYF
TRBV9	many	NA	TRBJ2-1	TGTGCCAGCAGCGCCAACCCCACCCATTACAATGAGCAGTTCTTC	CASSANPTHYNEQFF
TRBV5-1	NA	NA	TRBJ2-4	TGCGCCAGCAGCTTGGTTGGGAAAGCCAAAAACATTCAGTACTTC	CASSLVGKAKNIQYF
TRBV18	NA	TRBD1	TRBJ2-1	TGTGCCAGCTCACCATCTCCTGGGACAGGGTTAGTTGATGAGCAGTTCTTC	CASSPSPGTGLVDEQFF
TRBV6-2/TRBV6-3	many	NA	TRBJ2-5	TGTGCCAGCAGTTACTACGCGCGGGAGACCCAGTACTTC	CASSYYARETQYF
TRBV10-3	many	NA	TRBJ2-1	TGTGCCATCAGTAGGGACGTAGATGAGCAGTTCTTC	CAISRDVDEQFF
TRBV3-1	NA	NA	TRBJ1-2	TGTGCCAGCAGCCAGGGGGACGGGAACTATGGCTACACCTTC	CASSQGDGNYGYTF
TRBV10-2	few	TRBD1	TRBJ2-1	TGCGCCAGCAGTGAGTTGCCCGGGACAGGGTTAAACAATGAGCAGTTCTTC	CASSELPGTGLNNEQFF
TRBV4-2	few	TRBD1	TRBJ1-6	TGTGCCAGCAGCCGGGACAGGCGGAATTATAATTCACCCCTCCACTTT	CASSRDRRNYNSPLHF
TRBV27	few	TRBD1	TRBJ1-5	TGTGCCAGCAGCGGGACAGGGATCAATCAGCCCCAGCATTTT	CASSGTGINQPQHF
TRBV5-1	NA	NA	TRBJ2-3	TGCGCCAGCAGCGCGGAATACGTTGGTTTGGGTACAGATACGCAGTATTTT	CASSAEYVGLGTDTQYF
TRBV7-9	few	NA	TRBJ2-7	TGTGCCAGCTCAGAAGACGGAGGGAACTACGAGCAGTACTTC	CASSEDGGNYEQYF
TRBV9	few	TRBD2	TRBJ2-1	TGTGCCAGCAGCGTATTCGATAGCGGGGGGTCTCACAATGAGCAGTTCTTC	CASSVFDSGGSHNEQFF
TRBV4-2	NA	NA	TRBJ1-5	TGTGCCAGCAGCCAAGACGGGCAGCCGGATCAGCCCCAGCATTTT	CASSQDGQPDQPQHF
TRBV6-6	few	TRBD1	TRBJ1-4	TGTGCCAGCAGTTACTCTGGACAGGAGACTAATGAAAAACTGTTTTTT	CASSYSGQETNEKLFF
TRBV6-2/TRBV6-3	NA	TRBD2	TRBJ2-1	TGTGCCAGCAGTCGGACTAGCGGGAGAGCCTCTACTTACAATGAGCAGTTCTTC	CASSRTSGRASTYNEQFF
TRBV30	many	NA	TRBJ1-2	TGTGCCTGGAGTGTAGGTGGAAGTGGTGGCTACACCTTC	CAWSVGGSGGYTF
TRBV7-2	many	NA	TRBJ2-5	TGTGCCAGCAGCTTAAGTTTGTTGGGGCTCCAAGAGACCCAGTACTTC	CASSLSLLGLQETQYF
TRBV9	many	NA	TRBJ1-5	TGTGCCAGCAGCTGGGACAAGGTCAATCAGCCCCAGCATTTT	CASSWDKVNQPQHF
TRBV7-2	NA	NA	TRBJ2-6	TGTGCCAGCAGCTTCGAGGCGCGGACGGCCAAGGTCCTGACTTTC	CASSFEARTAKVLTF
TRBV29-1	few	NA	TRBJ2-3	TGCAGCGTCGGGGTTAGCAGGGATACGCAGTATTTT	CSVGVSRDTQYF
TRBV19	few	NA	TRBJ2-7	TGTGCCAGTAGTAGCGGGGCAGGCTTTTTGGAGCAGTACTTC	CASSSGAGFLEQYF
TRBV5-1	few	TRBD1	TRBJ1-2	TGCGCCAGCCAGGCGGGACAGGGGGCTGATGGCTACACCTTC	CASQAGQGADGYTF
TRBV5-1	many	TRBD2	TRBJ2-5	TGCGCCAGCAGCGCCTTTTTAGCGGGGGGATTCCAAGAGACCCAGTACTTC	CASSAFLAGGFQETQYF
TRBV29-1	few	TRBD1	TRBJ2-5	TGCAGCGTTGGCCAGGGGGCGCCGGAGACCCAGTACTTC	CSVGQGAPETQYF
TRBV20-1	few	TRBD2	TRBJ2-1	TGCAGTGCCAAGACTAGCGGGAGATCCTACAATGAGCAGTTCTTC	CSAKTSGRSYNEQFF